This TCR beta chain was sequenced for a study of T cell repertoires in cytomegalovirus infection (dated by TCRdb to the late 2010s). At the level of the whole study: Alongside well-studied HLA-B-restricted epitopes, the peptide stimulations were aimed at recently identified HLA-C-restricted CMV epitopes, whose presentation resists viral immunomodulation. Donor HLA type was relevant to the analysis, as public TCR beta signatures indicated carriage of CMV infection together with the matching HLA type.

The sample's treatment or condition label is to be understood as: in vitro stimulation with specific CMV peptide epitopes to enrich CMV-specific T cells. The study at large found these results: Carriers of CMV infection plus the relevant HLA type were discriminated by the cumulative frequency of public TCR beta family members in the study cohort and in an independent approximately 360-donor cohort. The ex vivo response was dominated by HLA-C-restricted CMV-specific TCR beta clonotypes, which also provided the single most frequent clonotype in two of eight donors.

This clonotype was seen a few times. The antigen it recognizes is unknown. One base away there is no much larger clone; base qualities are not given. For CDR1 and CDR2, the germline V gene (reference sequence) lists SEHNR and FQNEAQ. The junction carries 10 bases between V and J, which are trimmed by 7 bases and 0 bases respectively. Measured from the cysteine to the phenylalanine, the CDR3 is 13 residues long. Only the CDR3 region is kept as DNA, spanning 39 bases read in frame from base 1. The instrument given in TCRdb is Illumina HiSeq 1500. TCRdb's own reprocessing of the public reads used fastp at Q25 and MiXCR and kept productive beta chains. CDR3 protein duplicates are merged, each entry listing the most common genes and DNA. The sample profile shows hundreds of thousands of distinct CDR3 sequences; roughly 30% of them were found once. The ten largest account for around a sixth of the sample.

The sample in question was cultured PBMCs, obtained from culture after CMV antigen stimulation. The clonotype was recovered from a human donor in good health (CMV status not recorded). Some clones in this sample may be carry-over from other donors' samples. The chain is encoded by TRBV7-9 joined to TRBJ2-7; the D gene remains uncertain. The DNA is as follows: TGTGCCAGCATCCCACTATTCTCCTACGAGCAGTACTTC. It encodes CASIPLFSYEQYF.